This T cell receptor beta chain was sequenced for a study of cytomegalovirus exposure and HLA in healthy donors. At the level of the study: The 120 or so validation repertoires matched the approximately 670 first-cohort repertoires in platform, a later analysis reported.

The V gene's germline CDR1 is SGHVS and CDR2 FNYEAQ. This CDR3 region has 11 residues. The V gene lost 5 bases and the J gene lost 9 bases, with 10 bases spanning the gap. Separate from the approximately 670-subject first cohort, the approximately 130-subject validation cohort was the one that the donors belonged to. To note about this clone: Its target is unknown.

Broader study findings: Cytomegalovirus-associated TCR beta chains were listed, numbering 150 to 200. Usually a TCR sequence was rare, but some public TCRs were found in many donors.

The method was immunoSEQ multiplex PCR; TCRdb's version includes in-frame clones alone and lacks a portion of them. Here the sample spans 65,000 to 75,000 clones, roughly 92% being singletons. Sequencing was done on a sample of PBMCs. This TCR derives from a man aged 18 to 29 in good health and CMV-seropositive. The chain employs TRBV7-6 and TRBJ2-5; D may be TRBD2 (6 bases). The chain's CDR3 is CASSPGLSQYF. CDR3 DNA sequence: TGTGCCAGCAGCCCGGGACTGTCCCAGTACTTC.